One and the same sample provided the 25 T cell receptor beta chains below, sequenced in a study of blood T cell repertoires in COVID-19. TCRdb's table, derived via immunoSEQ multiplex PCR, lists solely in-frame clones and lacks some. This table holds 220,000 or so clones, about 80% found once. Material: PBMCs or T cells enriched from blood (not recorded which). These receptors originate from a woman in her 40s with acute COVID-19.

This clone was counted a few times. CDR3 sequence: CASSKDRGLYTIYF. The CDR3 nucleotides are TGTGCCAGCAGTAAGGACAGGGGGCTATACACCATATATTTT. J is TRBJ1-3 and V is TRBV6-5; 11 positions match TRBD1. The germline V gene encodes CDR1 MNHEY and CDR2 SVGAGI. Losses at the gene ends were 5 bases for V and 8 bases for J; bases not matched to a gene: 5. The CDR3 runs 14 residues.

The chain is built from TRBV3-1 (or the pseudogene TRBV3-2) and TRBJ1-1; maybe TRBD1 (6 bases). CDR3 size: 15 residues. Per germline, CDR1 LGHDT and CDR2 YNNKEL (reference sequence). V gave up 0 bases and J gave up 6 bases, with 14 bases separating them. This chain's CDR3 is CASSQEGGGPPEAFF. CDR3 sequence (DNA): TGTGCCAGCAGCCAAGAAGGGGGGGGCCCCCCTGAAGCTTTCTTT.

V usage is TRBV27 and J usage is TRBJ2-7, with TRBD1 matching 8 bases. Germline assignment: CDR1 MNHEY and CDR2 SMNVEV (reference sequence). The V segment lost 6 bases and the J segment 4 bases; nucleotides outside the gene matches: 8. CDR3 length equals 14 residues. The CDR3 is CASRFGTGTYEQYF. The CDR3 nucleotides read TGTGCCAGCAGATTCGGGACAGGAACATACGAGCAGTACTTC.

The J gene is TRBJ2-1, the V gene TRBV6-5; 10 bases are a match to TRBD2. Germline V gene lookup returns CDR1 MNHEY and CDR2 SVGAGI. Trimming took 7 bases from V and 9 from J; bases not matched to a gene: 9. This CDR3 spans 14 amino acids. Here the CDR3 DNA reads TGTGCCAGCACGAAGCGGGAGGGCCTAGGTGAGCAGTTCTTC. Translation gives CASTKREGLGEQFF.

This clone showed up just a few times. The chain is built from TRBV13 and TRBJ2-1; 13 positions agree with TRBD2. Looked up from germline, CDR1 is PRHDT and CDR2 is FYEKMQ (reference sequence). Unmatched junction bases numbered 7, after V lost 0 bases and J lost 8 bases. The CDR3 is 17 residues long. This CDR3 reads CASSLGLAGGPGHEQFF. The CDR3 DNA follows: TGTGCCAGCAGCTTAGGACTAGCGGGGGGGCCGGGACATGAGCAGTTCTTC.

The V and J genes are TRBV15 and TRBJ2-7, with 8 bases identical to TRBD1. The CDR3 sequence is 15 residues long. V was clipped by 1 base and J by 3 bases; unmatched bases: 5. The V gene's germline CDR1 is LNHNV and CDR2 YYDKDF (reference sequence). The CDR3 spells CATSRADRAFYEQYF. CDR3 bases: TGTGCCACCAGCAGAGCGGACAGGGCCTTCTACGAGCAGTACTTC. The complete variable domain, with remaining parts taken from reference TRBV15 and TRBJ2-7, reads DAMVIQNPRYQVTQFGKPVTLSCSQTLNHNVMYWYQQKSSQAPKLLFHYYDKDFNNEADTPDNFQSRRPNTSFCFLDIRSPGLGDTAMYLCATSRADRAFYEQYFGPGTRLTVT.

The J gene is TRBJ2-1, the V gene TRBV4-1, with TRBD2 matching 13 bases. Germline CDR1 is MGHRA and CDR2 is YSYEKL. The CDR3 is 17 amino acids. V lost 3 bases, J lost 7 bases, and 9 bases stayed unmatched. CDR3 amino acids: CASSHGGLAGASNEQFF. The CDR3 DNA reads TGCGCCAGCAGCCATGGCGGACTAGCGGGGGCTAGTAATGAGCAGTTCTTC.

This clone was observed once. V and J are TRBV6-2 or TRBV6-3 and TRBJ1-1, with D unresolved. V lost 5 bases, J lost 7 bases, and 14 bases lay in between. Germline assignment: CDR1 MNHEY and CDR2 SVGEGT. The CDR3 is made up of 13 amino acids. The CDR3 loop reads CASSPPGRGEAFF. CDR3 in DNA: TGTGCCAGCAGTCCCCCGGGGAGAGGTGAAGCTTTCTTT.

The chain is built from TRBV27 and TRBJ2-7, with TRBD2 matching 11 bases. J gave up 0 bases and V 6 bases, and 4 bases lay outside the gene matches. The CDR3 is 15 amino acids. Per the germline V gene, CDR1 is MNHEY and CDR2 is SMNVEV (reference sequence). The CDR3 bases are TGTGCCAGCAGCCCTAGCGGGAGGTACTCCTACGAGCAGTACTTC. Translating it yields CASSPSGRYSYEQYF.

This chain uses TRBV10-3 with TRBJ2-7; weak D call: TRBD2 (6 bases). V lost 4 bases and J lost 5, with 12 bases in between. Germline CDR1 and CDR2: ENHRY and SYGVKD. The CDR3 loop spans 13 amino acids. CDR3 sequence (DNA): TGTGCCATCAGTGTATCGGGGGACGACGAGCAGTACTTC. As protein: CAISVSGDDEQYF.

The rearrangement joins TRBV7-2 to TRBJ1-2; 9 bases are shared with TRBD1. The CDR3 covers 14 residues. Germline V CDR1 and CDR2: SGHTA, FQGNSA. V dropped 5 bases and J dropped 5; count of bases not matched to a gene: 6. The CDR3 DNA reads as TGTGCCAGCAGCGCGGACAGGGGTGGGTATGGCTACACCTTC. This encodes CASSADRGGYGYTF.

The gene calls are TRBV28 and TRBJ1-2; possible D gene TRBD1, 5 bases. V lost 7 bases and J 0 bases, leaving 18 bases between the germline ends. Germline loops: CDR1 MDHEN, CDR2 SYDVKM. The CDR3 has 16 residues. The CDR3 here is CASIPFLTGSNYGYTF. CDR3 DNA sequence: TGTGCCAGCATCCCTTTCCTAACAGGTTCTAACTATGGCTACACCTTC.

J is TRBJ1-4 and V is TRBV30, with a possible D match to TRBD1 (5 bases). CDR1 and CDR2 from the germline V gene are GTSNPN and SVGIG (reference sequence). Trimming removed 0 bases from V and 9 bases from J, with 26 bases in between. The CDR3 covers 18 residues. The CDR3 sequence: CAWSVLRLSRQYRQKLFF. CDR3 sequence (DNA): TGTGCCTGGAGTGTACTAAGGTTGTCGAGACAGTATAGACAAAAACTGTTTTTT.

V usage is TRBV11-2 and J usage is TRBJ2-1; possible D gene TRBD2, 6 bases. The CDR3 sequence is 14 residues long. V dropped 6 bases and J dropped 4 bases, with 13 bases sitting between them. Looked up from germline, CDR1 is SGHAT and CDR2 is FQNNGV. The CDR3 sequence is CASSGIRGYNEQFF. The CDR3 DNA reads as TGTGCCAGCAGTGGAATCCGGGGGTACAATGAGCAGTTCTTC.

The V and J genes are TRBV10-1 and TRBJ2-1, with TRBD2 matching 11 bases. With V trimmed by 2 bases and J by 7 bases, 7 bases remained unmatched. Germline loops: CDR1 WNHNN, CDR2 SYGVQD (reference sequence). The CDR3 has 16 residues. The CDR3 loop is CASSERASGRWNEQFF. The CDR3 bases are TGCGCCAGCAGTGAGAGGGCTAGCGGGAGGTGGAATGAGCAGTTCTTC.

This clone was observed a handful of times. J is TRBJ2-7 and V is TRBV7-2; the match to TRBD2 covers 10 bases. The CDR3 is made up of 15 amino acids. The ends lost 1 base at V and 5 bases at J; junction bases unmatched: 5. Germline V lookup: CDR1 SGHTA, CDR2 FQGNSA. CDR3 protein: CASSLEAGGPHEQYF. CDR3 nucleotide sequence: TGTGCCAGCAGCTTAGAAGCGGGAGGGCCCCACGAGCAGTACTTC.

The rearrangement joins TRBV30 to TRBJ1-2; 9 nucleotides agree with TRBD1. The CDR3 has 14 residues. Looked up from germline, CDR1 is GTSNPN and CDR2 is SVGIG (reference sequence). Trimming took 8 bases from V and 5 from J; bases not matched to a gene: 12. The CDR3 bases are TGTGCCAGCAAATTACAGGGGGCGTCTTATGGCTACACCTTC. It encodes CASKLQGASYGYTF.

V gene TRBV19 combines with J gene TRBJ2-3; unclear D gene. The CDR3 contains 18 residues. Per germline, CDR1 LNHDA and CDR2 SQIVND (reference sequence). V was cut by 6 bases and J by 0 bases, with 22 bases left in between. The CDR3 is CASSRPSTAHSSTDTQYF. DNA for the CDR3: TGTGCCAGTAGCCGTCCCAGTACAGCTCATTCTAGCACAGATACGCAGTATTTT.

The chain recombines TRBV19 with TRBJ2-7, with 11 nucleotides matching TRBD2. With V trimmed by 5 bases and J by 6 bases, 6 bases remained unmatched. Germline V gene data show CDR1 as LNHDA and CDR2 as SQIVND (reference sequence). This CDR3 region has 14 residues. The CDR3 sequence: CASSSLAGVGEQYF. The CDR3 bases are TGTGCCAGTAGTTCACTAGCGGGAGTGGGCGAGCAGTACTTC.

Only a few counts were recorded for this clone. DNA for the CDR3: TGTGCCAGCCGGCTAGGGGCTAACTATGGCTACACCTTC. Its translation is CASRLGANYGYTF. The J gene is TRBJ1-2, the V gene TRBV28; D is perhaps TRBD1 (5 bases). This CDR3 is built from 13 residues. Trimming removed 8 bases at V and 0 bases at J, with 10 bases between. Germline V gene lookup returns CDR1 MDHEN and CDR2 SYDVKM.

The chain couples TRBV6-1 to TRBJ1-5; D may be TRBD1 (6 bases). This CDR3 is 15 amino acids long. The germline V and J ends were trimmed by 0 bases and 5 bases, with 11 bases remaining between them. CDR1 and CDR2 (germline): MNHNS, SASEGT. CDR3: CASSEAGGAHQPQHF. DNA of the CDR3: TGTGCCAGCAGTGAAGCGGGGGGGGCGCATCAGCCCCAGCATTTT.

This sequence joins TRBV7-8 and TRBJ1-1, with TRBD1 identical over 7 bases. After removal of 3 bases from V and 1 base from J, the junction contained 2 bases not matched to a gene. The CDR3 sequence is 14 residues long. CDR1 and CDR2 from the germline V gene are SGHVS and FQNEAQ. The CDR3 loop reads CASSFAGGNTEAFF. CDR3 DNA sequence: TGTGCCAGCAGCTTCGCAGGGGGGAACACTGAAGCTTTCTTT.

The genes are TRBV27 and TRBJ2-5, with D perhaps TRBD1 (6 bases). Germline loops: CDR1 MNHEY, CDR2 SMNVEV (reference sequence). CDR3 length: 14 amino acids. V was trimmed by 8 bases and J by 7 bases, leaving 20 bases between them. CDR3 nucleotides: TGTGCCAGCTCAACAGGGCTAGAATTGGGGACCCAGTACTTC. Protein product: CASSTGLELGTQYF.

There are many counts of this clone. The CDR3 bases are TGTGCCAGCTCACCGCTGACCGGGACAGACACTGAAGCTTTCTTT. It codes for CASSPLTGTDTEAFF. The chain links TRBV18 to TRBJ1-1, with 7 bases identical to TRBD1. The CDR3 totals 15 residues. The junction had 7 bases not matched to a gene; V was cut back by 3 bases and J by 3 bases. CDR1 is KGHSH, CDR2 LQKENI, per germline.

The genes are TRBV9 and TRBJ1-3; D may be TRBD1 (5 bases). The CDR3 sequence is 15 residues long. Between the trimmed V and J ends, which lost 3 bases and 0 bases, there was a span of 10 bases. Germline loops: CDR1 SGDLS, CDR2 YYNGEE. For the CDR3, the DNA is TGTGCCAGCAGCGCCTCAGGGTTCTCTGGAAACACCATATATTTT. This sequence encodes CASSASGFSGNTIYF.